Listed below are T cell receptor beta chains from one sample, sequenced in a study of response to subunit inactivated influenza vaccine. One entry per CDR3 protein results from TCRdb running MiXCR on the RT-PCR reads. The data show roughly 760,000 distinct CDR3 sequences, 21% seen once. Here the sequenced sample was PBMCs from blood, taken 5 days after vaccination. These receptors originate from a man aged 50 to 60 who received an inactivated influenza vaccine. The CDR3 runs from the conserved cysteine through the conserved F or W. Not every row has a clone size; where given, it reads once, few, many or a size class.

size	V	J	CDR3
.	TRBV5-4	TRBJ1-6	CASSGGYNSPLHF
.	TRBV20-1	TRBJ2-1	CSARGDEQFF
few	TRBV12-3/TRBV12-4	TRBJ2-2	CASNSRRSGELFF
few	TRBV20-1	TRBJ2-7	CSAPSPSGNPYEQYF
.	TRBV12-3/TRBV12-4	TRBJ2-3	CASGRGTVTDTQYF
once	TRBV6-1	TRBJ1-1	CVTQRQLNTEAFF
.	TRBV20-1	TRBJ2-7	CSARNPSYEQYF
few	TRBV7-9	TRBJ1-1	CASRLPVRTEAFF
many	TRBV11-3	TRBJ2-5	CASSSRDRVETQYF
.	TRBV4-2	TRBJ2-3	CASSQEPLADTQYF
.	TRBV29-1	TRBJ1-1	CSVGQGAVEAFF
.	TRBV3-1	TRBJ2-5	CASSQGPIPYQETQYF
.	TRBV12-3/TRBV12-4	TRBJ1-2	CASSWDSTYGYTF
.	TRBV24-1	TRBJ2-1	CAISDSPGQLANEQFF
.	TRBV7-2	TRBJ1-2	CASSRQEHRYTF
many	TRBV6-5	TRBJ2-7	CASSYGAGFSYEQYF
.	TRBV20-1	TRBJ1-1	CSAIDRRKLNTEAFF
few	TRBV29-1	TRBJ2-2	CTKITVHTGELFF
many	TRBV6-1	TRBJ2-1	CASNQLAGGHEQFF
few	TRBV12-3/TRBV12-4	TRBJ2-7	CASRRSGTLYEQYF
few	TRBV5-1	TRBJ2-7	CASSLAERYEQYF
.	TRBV12-3/TRBV12-4	TRBJ2-2	CASRPRAGASTGELFF
few	TRBV7-2	TRBJ2-5	CASSLEGRVVAGALF
few	TRBV18	TRBJ2-4	CASSPPYGGAKNIQYF
few	TRBV5-5	TRBJ2-1	CASSLVLREQFF
.	TRBV12-3/TRBV12-4	TRBJ2-4	CASRPGRDRVVKNIQYF
.	TRBV7-3	TRBJ2-3	CASSLMGGRTDTQYF
few	TRBV20-1	TRBJ2-3	CSASRPPDTQYF
.	TRBV7-8	TRBJ2-2	CASSHRTGKDGELFF
few	TRBV12-3/TRBV12-4	TRBJ1-2	CASSLKENYGYTF
few	TRBV28	TRBJ2-6	CASMVGGQPLLTF
few	TRBV12-3/TRBV12-4	TRBJ2-7	CASSFGVREQYF
few	TRBV7-2	TRBJ2-1	CASSVSLGLAGGGEQFF
.	TRBV7-2	TRBJ2-7	CASSADQGGPYEQYF
.	TRBV5-1	TRBJ2-3	CASAGGAGTDTQYF
few	TRBV25-1	TRBJ2-2	CASSEPGQGAGELFF
few	TRBV28	TRBJ2-5	CATSEFETQYF
many	TRBV4-1	TRBJ2-7	CASSQEGFPSYEQYF
.	TRBV20-1	TRBJ2-3	CSASSAANTQYF
few	TRBV7-8	TRBJ2-3	CASSFKRTNTDTQYF
.	TRBV9	TRBJ2-7	CASSVGGGLAYEQYF
few	TRBV11-1	TRBJ2-7	CASSSQLGLAGEGDEQYF
many	TRBV29-1	TRBJ2-5	CSAQRVQETQYF
many	TRBV29-1	TRBJ2-1	CSVDGPVHEQFF
once	TRBV6-5	TRBJ2-2	CASSYGLGTNTGELFF
.	TRBV20-1	TRBJ1-1	CSARDQRNTEAFF
.	TRBV12-3/TRBV12-4	TRBJ2-1	CASSLEAGRTYNEQFF
many	TRBV7-2	TRBJ2-1	CASSALAGYNEQFF